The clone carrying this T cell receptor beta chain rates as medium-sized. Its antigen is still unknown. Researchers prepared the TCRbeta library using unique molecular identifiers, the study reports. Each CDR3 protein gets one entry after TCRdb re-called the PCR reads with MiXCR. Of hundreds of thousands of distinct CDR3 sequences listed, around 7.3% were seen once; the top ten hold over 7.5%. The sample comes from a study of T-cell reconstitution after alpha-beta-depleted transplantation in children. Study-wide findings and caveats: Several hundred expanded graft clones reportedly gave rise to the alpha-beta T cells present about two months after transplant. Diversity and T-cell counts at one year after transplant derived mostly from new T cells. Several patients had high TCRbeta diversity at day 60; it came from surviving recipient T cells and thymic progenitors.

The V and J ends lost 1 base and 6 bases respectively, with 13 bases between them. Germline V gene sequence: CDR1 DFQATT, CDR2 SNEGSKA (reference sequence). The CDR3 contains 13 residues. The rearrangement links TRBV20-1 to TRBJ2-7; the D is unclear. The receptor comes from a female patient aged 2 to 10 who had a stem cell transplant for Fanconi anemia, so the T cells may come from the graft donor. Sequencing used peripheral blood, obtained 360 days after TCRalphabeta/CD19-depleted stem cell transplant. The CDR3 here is CSARVTTIGEQYF. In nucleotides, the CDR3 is TGCAGTGCTAGAGTTACCACTATTGGCGAGCAGTACTTC.